This is a list of T cell receptor beta chains from one sample in a study of blood T cell repertoires in COVID-19. Clones were read by immunoSEQ multiplex PCR, and TCRdb kept only the in-frame ones, dropping some. The sample consists of roughly 220,000 clones, 86% of them appearing once. The sequenced sample was PBMCs or T cells enriched from blood (not recorded which). These receptors came from a woman in her thirties or forties with acute COVID-19. The CDR3 runs from the conserved cysteine through the conserved F or W. D genes are given only for firm matches. Clone size is stated in some rows and not others, as once, few, many or a class when expanded.

CARAGRGKGNTIYF,TGCGCCAGGGCGGGCAGGGGTAAGGGAAACACCATATATTTT,.,.,14,TRBJ1-3,TRBV10-2
CASSFPDLASVFDEQFF,TGTGCCAGCAGCTTCCCGGATCTGGCTAGTGTATTCGATGAGCAGTTCTTC,.,.,17,TRBJ2-1,TRBV7-9
CASRVTGAPNQPQHF,TGTGCCAGCAGGGTGACAGGGGCCCCCAATCAGCCCCAGCATTTT,.,TRBD1,15,TRBJ1-5,TRBV27
CAIQTGGARNEQFF,TGTGCCATTCAGACAGGGGGCGCGAGGAATGAGCAGTTCTTC,.,TRBD1,14,TRBJ2-1,TRBV10-3
CASSEDGTGSYPPLHF,TGTGCCAGCAGTGAAGATGGGACAGGATCTTATCCACCCCTCCACTTT,once,TRBD1,16,TRBJ1-6,TRBV6-1
CASSVVGGPQETQYF,TGTGCCAGCAGCGTAGTTGGGGGCCCCCAGGAGACCCAGTACTTC,.,.,15,TRBJ2-5,TRBV9
CASSSLSSGVSNQPQHF,TGTGCCAGCAGTTCCCTCTCGAGCGGAGTTAGCAATCAGCCCCAGCATTTT,.,.,17,TRBJ1-5,TRBV6-2/TRBV6-3
CASSLDFLYTEAFF,TGCGCCAGCAGCTTGGATTTCCTCTACACTGAAGCTTTCTTT,once,.,14,TRBJ1-1,TRBV5-1
CASRAFDRVYSPLHF,TGTGCCAGCAGGGCCTTCGACAGGGTTTATTCACCCCTCCACTTT,.,TRBD1,15,TRBJ1-6,TRBV5-6
CASSPAQGSGYTF,TGTGCCAGCTCACCAGCACAGGGTAGTGGCTACACCTTC,once,.,13,TRBJ1-2,TRBV18
CAIRGLASTDTQYF,TGTGCCATCAGAGGACTAGCGAGCACAGATACGCAGTATTTT,.,TRBD2,14,TRBJ2-3,TRBV10-3
CASSYSIWLRGGTNTGELFF,TGTGCCAGCAGTTACTCGATATGGTTGCGCGGGGGGACGAACACCGGGGAGCTGTTTTTT,.,TRBD2,20,TRBJ2-2,TRBV6-2/TRBV6-3
CASSLGFGRGNQPQHF,TGTGCCAGCAGCTTAGGTTTTGGCAGGGGCAATCAGCCCCAGCATTTT,few,.,16,TRBJ1-5,TRBV13
CASSLDPGQETQYF,TGTGCCAGCAGCTTGGATCCAGGGCAAGAGACCCAGTACTTC,.,.,14,TRBJ2-5,TRBV5-4
CASSLAWGRERGEQFF,TGTGCCAGCAGCTTAGCGTGGGGCAGGGAAAGGGGTGAGCAGTTCTTC,.,.,16,TRBJ2-1,TRBV7-9
CASSPGLPNTEAFF,TGCGCCAGCAGCCCGGGACTCCCGAACACTGAAGCTTTCTTT,.,.,14,TRBJ1-1,TRBV5-1
CASSPMLRGNSPLHF,TGTGCCAGCAGTCCAATGCTAAGGGGCAATTCACCCCTCCACTTT,.,.,15,TRBJ1-6,TRBV27
CAWSVGAYGGYTF,TGTGCCTGGAGTGTGGGAGCGTACGGTGGCTACACCTTC,once,.,13,TRBJ1-2,TRBV30
CASSEMGGNEQFF,TGCGCCAGCAGTGAGATGGGAGGCAATGAGCAGTTCTTC,.,.,13,TRBJ2-1,TRBV10-1
CASKQGQMNTEAFF,TGTGCCAGCAAACAGGGGCAAATGAACACTGAAGCTTTCTTT,.,TRBD1,14,TRBJ1-1,TRBV6-5
CASSWGGEAFF,TGTGCCAGCAGTTGGGGAGGTGAAGCTTTCTTT,.,.,11,TRBJ1-1,TRBV6-5
CASSSAVLNRGIEAFF,TGTGCCAGCAGCTCCGCCGTCTTAAACAGGGGTATTGAAGCTTTCTTT,.,TRBD1,16,TRBJ1-1,TRBV5-8
CASSRTEEAFF,TGTGCCAGCAGCCGAACTGAAGAGGCTTTCTTT,.,.,11,TRBJ1-1,TRBV7-8
CASSLGGINEKLFF,TGCGCCAGCAGCTTAGGGGGAATTAATGAAAAACTGTTTTTT,.,.,14,TRBJ1-4,TRBV5-1
CASSLGDSMNTEAFF,TGTGCCAGCTCACTAGGGGACAGCATGAACACTGAAGCTTTCTTT,.,TRBD1,15,TRBJ1-1,TRBV18
CASSLIRDRVEKLFF,TGTGCCAGCAGTTTAATTAGGGACAGGGTTGAAAAACTGTTTTTT,.,TRBD1,15,TRBJ1-4,TRBV27
CASSQAGATTNEKLFF,TGTGCCAGCAGCCAGGCAGGTGCGACAACTAATGAAAAACTGTTTTTT,once,.,16,TRBJ1-4,TRBV7-2
CASSLSGGRHEQFF,TGTGCCAGCAGCCTTAGCGGGGGAAGGCATGAGCAGTTCTTC,.,TRBD2,14,TRBJ2-1,TRBV7-3
CASSLRQPYYGYTF,TGTGCCAGCAGCTTAAGACAGCCTTACTATGGCTACACCTTC,.,.,14,TRBJ1-2,TRBV5-6
CSVEGVYGYTF,TGCAGCGTTGAAGGAGTGTATGGCTACACCTTC,.,.,11,TRBJ1-2,TRBV29-1
CASSPTGAPNQPQHF,TGCGCCAGCAGTCCGACAGGGGCGCCCAATCAGCCCCAGCATTTT,.,TRBD1,15,TRBJ1-5,TRBV5-1
CASSPEQGFTEAFF,TGTGCCAGCAGCCCCGAACAGGGGTTCACTGAAGCTTTCTTT,.,TRBD1,14,TRBJ1-1,TRBV7-8
CASSDRGPGAEKLFF,TGTGCCAGCAGTGATAGGGGGCCAGGGGCTGAAAAACTGTTTTTT,.,TRBD1,15,TRBJ1-4,TRBV2
CASRLQLAGGPATQYF,TGTGCCAGCAGGCTACAACTAGCGGGGGGGCCGGCGACGCAGTATTTT,.,TRBD2,16,TRBJ2-3,TRBV27
CASSYRASGTNEQFF,TGTGCCAGCAGTTACCGGGCTAGCGGGACCAATGAGCAGTTCTTC,.,TRBD2,15,TRBJ2-1,TRBV6-2/TRBV6-3
CASSEEGAWGTEAFF,TGTGCCAGCAGTGAGGAGGGAGCTTGGGGCACTGAAGCTTTCTTT,once,.,15,TRBJ1-1,TRBV2
CASRMQGFTEAFF,TGTGCCAGCAGAATGCAGGGATTCACTGAAGCTTTCTTT,.,.,13,TRBJ1-1,TRBV27
CASSSTSRPHEQYF,TGTGCCAGCAGCTCGACTAGCCGCCCCCACGAGCAGTACTTC,.,TRBD2,14,TRBJ2-7,TRBV7-9
CASRARARDNSPLHF,TGTGCCAGTAGGGCCAGGGCACGGGATAATTCACCCCTCCACTTT,.,.,15,TRBJ1-6,TRBV19
CASLPPGGDTEAFF,TGTGCCAGCCTTCCTCCAGGCGGGGACACTGAAGCTTTCTTT,.,.,14,TRBJ1-1,TRBV18
CASSQLAGGYNEQFF,TGCGCCAGCAGCCAGCTAGCGGGGGGCTACAATGAGCAGTTCTTC,.,TRBD2,15,TRBJ2-1,TRBV4-1
CATSDVGDLTGELFF,TGTGCCACCAGTGACGTGGGGGACTTGACCGGGGAGCTGTTTTTT,.,.,15,TRBJ2-2,TRBV24-1